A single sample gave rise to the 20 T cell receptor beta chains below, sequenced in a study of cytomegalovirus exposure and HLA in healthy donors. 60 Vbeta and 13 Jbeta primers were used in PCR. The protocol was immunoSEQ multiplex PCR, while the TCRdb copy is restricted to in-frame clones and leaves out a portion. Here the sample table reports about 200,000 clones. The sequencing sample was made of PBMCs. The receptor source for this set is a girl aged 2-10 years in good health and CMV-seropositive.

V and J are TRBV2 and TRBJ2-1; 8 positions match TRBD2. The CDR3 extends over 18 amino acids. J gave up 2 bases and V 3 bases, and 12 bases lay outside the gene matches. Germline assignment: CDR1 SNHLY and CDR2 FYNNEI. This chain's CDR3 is CASSEVAGGHPAYNEQFF. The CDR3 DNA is TGTGCCAGCAGTGAGGTCGCGGGAGGCCACCCAGCCTACAATGAGCAGTTCTTC.

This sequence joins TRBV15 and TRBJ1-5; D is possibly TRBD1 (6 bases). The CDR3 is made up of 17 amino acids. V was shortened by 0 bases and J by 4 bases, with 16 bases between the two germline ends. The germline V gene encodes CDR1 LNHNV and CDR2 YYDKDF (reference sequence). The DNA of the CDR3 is TGTGCCACCAGCAGAGATGGGGGACGGGGGGCGAATCAGCCCCAGCATTTT. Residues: CATSRDGGRGANQPQHF.

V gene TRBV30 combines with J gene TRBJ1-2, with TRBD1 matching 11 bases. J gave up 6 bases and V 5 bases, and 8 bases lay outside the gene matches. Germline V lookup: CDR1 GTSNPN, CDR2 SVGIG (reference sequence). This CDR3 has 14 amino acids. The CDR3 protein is CAWDPGQGVNGYTF. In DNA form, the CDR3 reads TGTGCCTGGGATCCGGGACAGGGGGTGAATGGCTACACCTTC. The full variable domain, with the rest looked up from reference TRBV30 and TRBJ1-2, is SQTIHQWPATLVQPVGSPLSLECTVEGTSNPNLYWYRQAAGRGLQLLFYSVGIGQISSEVPQNLSASRPQDRQFILSSKKLLLSDSGFYLCAWDPGQGVNGYTFGSGTRLTVV.

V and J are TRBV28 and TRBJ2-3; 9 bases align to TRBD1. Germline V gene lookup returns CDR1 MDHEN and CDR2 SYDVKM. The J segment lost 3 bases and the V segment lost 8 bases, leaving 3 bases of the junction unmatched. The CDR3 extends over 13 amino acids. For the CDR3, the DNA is TGTGCCAGCTGGGGACAGGGAACAGATACGCAGTATTTT. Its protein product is CASWGQGTDTQYF.

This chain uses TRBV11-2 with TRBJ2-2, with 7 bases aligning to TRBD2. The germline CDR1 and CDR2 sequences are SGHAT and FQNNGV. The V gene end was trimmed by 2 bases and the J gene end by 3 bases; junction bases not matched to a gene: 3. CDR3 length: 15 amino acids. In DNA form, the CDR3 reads TGTGCCAGCAGCTTATCTAGCGGACACACCGGGGAGCTGTTTTTT. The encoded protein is CASSLSSGHTGELFF.

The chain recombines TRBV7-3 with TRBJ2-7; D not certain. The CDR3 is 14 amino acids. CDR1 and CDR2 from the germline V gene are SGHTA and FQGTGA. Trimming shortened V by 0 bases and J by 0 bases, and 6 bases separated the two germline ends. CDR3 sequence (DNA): TGTGCCAGCAGCTTAACCCCAGGCTCCTACGAGCAGTACTTC. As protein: CASSLTPGSYEQYF.

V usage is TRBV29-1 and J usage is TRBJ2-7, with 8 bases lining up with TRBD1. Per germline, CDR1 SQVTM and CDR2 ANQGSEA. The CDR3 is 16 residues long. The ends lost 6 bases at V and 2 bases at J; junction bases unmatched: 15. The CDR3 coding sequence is TGCAGCGTATTGGGGAACCTTCAGGGGGCGCCCTACGAGCAGTACTTC. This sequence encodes CSVLGNLQGAPYEQYF.

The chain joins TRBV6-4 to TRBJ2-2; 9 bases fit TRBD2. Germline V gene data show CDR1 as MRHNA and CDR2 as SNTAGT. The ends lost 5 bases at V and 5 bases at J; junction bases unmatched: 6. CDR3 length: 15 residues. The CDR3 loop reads CASSRLAGSTGELFF. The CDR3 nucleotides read TGTGCCAGCAGTAGGCTAGCGGGGAGTACCGGGGAGCTGTTTTTT.

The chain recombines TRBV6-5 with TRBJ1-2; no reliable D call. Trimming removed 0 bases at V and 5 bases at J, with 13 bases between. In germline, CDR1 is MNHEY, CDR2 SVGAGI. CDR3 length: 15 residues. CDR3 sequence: CASSYSGSLRYGYTF. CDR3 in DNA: TGTGCCAGCAGTTACTCGGGCAGCCTTAGGTATGGCTACACCTTC.

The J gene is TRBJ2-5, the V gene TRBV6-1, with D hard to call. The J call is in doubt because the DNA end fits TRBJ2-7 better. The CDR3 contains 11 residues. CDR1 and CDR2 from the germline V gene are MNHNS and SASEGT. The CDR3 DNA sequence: TGTGCCAGCAGCACCGACTACGAGCAGTACTTC. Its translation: CASSTDYEQYF.

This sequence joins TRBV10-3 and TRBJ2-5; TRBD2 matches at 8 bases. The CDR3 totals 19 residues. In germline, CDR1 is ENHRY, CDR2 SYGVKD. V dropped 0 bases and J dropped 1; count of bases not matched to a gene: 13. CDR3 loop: CAISESLQVLAGAQETQYF. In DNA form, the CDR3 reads TGTGCCATCAGTGAGTCGTTACAAGTGCTAGCGGGTGCCCAAGAGACCCAGTACTTC.

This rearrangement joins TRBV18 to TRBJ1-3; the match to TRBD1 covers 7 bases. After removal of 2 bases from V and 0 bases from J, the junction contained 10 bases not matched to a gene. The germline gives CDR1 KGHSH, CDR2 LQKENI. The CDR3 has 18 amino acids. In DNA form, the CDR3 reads TGTGCCAGCTCACCAGTGGGGGACAGCGCGAGCTCTGGAAACACCATATATTTT. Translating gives CASSPVGDSASSGNTIYF.

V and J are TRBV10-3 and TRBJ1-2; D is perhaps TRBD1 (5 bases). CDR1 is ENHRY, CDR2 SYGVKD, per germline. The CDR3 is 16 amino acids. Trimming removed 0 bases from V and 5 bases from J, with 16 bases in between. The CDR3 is CAISESIGPRAYGYTF. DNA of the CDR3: TGTGCCATCAGTGAGTCGATTGGCCCCAGGGCGTATGGCTACACCTTC.

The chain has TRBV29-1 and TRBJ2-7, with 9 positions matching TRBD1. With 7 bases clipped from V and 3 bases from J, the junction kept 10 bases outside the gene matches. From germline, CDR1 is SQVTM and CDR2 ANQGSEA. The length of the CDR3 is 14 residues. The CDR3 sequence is CSALTGQGIYEQYF. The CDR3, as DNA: TGCAGCGCCCTGACGGGACAGGGAATCTACGAGCAGTACTTC.

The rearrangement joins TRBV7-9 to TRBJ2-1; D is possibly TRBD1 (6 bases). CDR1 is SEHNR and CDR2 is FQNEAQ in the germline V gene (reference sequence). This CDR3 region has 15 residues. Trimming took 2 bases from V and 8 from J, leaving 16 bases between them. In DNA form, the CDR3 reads TGTGCCAGCAGCTTACTCGGGACAAGAAGCGATGAGCAGTTCTTC. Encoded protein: CASSLLGTRSDEQFF.

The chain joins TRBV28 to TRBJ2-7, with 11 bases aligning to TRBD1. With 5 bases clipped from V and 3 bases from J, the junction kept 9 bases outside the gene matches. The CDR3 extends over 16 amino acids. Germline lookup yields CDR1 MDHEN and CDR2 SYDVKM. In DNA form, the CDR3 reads TGTGCCAGCAGTGGGTTCTCCGGGACAGGGGGCTACGAGCAGTACTTC. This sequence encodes CASSGFSGTGGYEQYF.

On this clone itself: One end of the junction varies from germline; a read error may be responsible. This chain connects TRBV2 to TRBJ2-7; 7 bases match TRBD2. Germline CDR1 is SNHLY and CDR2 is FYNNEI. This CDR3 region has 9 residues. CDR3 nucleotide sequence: TGTGCCAGTGAGTCCGGGGGGAACTTC. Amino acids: CASESGGNF.

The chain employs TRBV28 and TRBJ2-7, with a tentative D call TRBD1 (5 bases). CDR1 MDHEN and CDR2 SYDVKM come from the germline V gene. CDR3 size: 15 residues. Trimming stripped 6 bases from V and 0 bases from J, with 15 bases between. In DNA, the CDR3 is TGTGCCAGCAGCCTATGGACACCGAGCTCCTACGAGCAGTACTTC. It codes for CASSLWTPSSYEQYF.

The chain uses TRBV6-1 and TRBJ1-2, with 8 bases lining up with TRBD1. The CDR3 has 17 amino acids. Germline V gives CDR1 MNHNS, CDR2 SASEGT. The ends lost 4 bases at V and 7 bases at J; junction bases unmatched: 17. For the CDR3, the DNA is TGTGCCAGCAGTGTCCGGGACAGGTTCTCCCCCGGTTCTGGCTACACCTTC. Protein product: CASSVRDRFSPGSGYTF.

This CDR3 reads CASSTGTYNEQFF. The CDR3 DNA is TGTGCCAGCAGCACCGGGACCTACAATGAGCAGTTCTTC. The rearrangement uses TRBV9 and TRBJ2-1, with a weak D call TRBD2 (5 bases). In germline, CDR1 is SGDLS, CDR2 YYNGEE. CDR3 length: 13 amino acids. The V gene lost 4 bases and the J gene lost 2 bases, with 7 bases spanning the gap.